Listed below are T cell receptor beta chains from one sample, sequenced in a study of PD-L1 blockade in urothelial cancer. TCRdb's table, derived via immunoSEQ multiplex PCR, lists solely in-frame clones and lacks some. The profile covers approximately 65,000 clones, with approximately 91% appearing a single time and less than 3.5% taken by the ten largest. The source material was PBMCs, sampled around atezolizumab (anti-PD-L1) treatment. The receptors originated from a man aged 55-75 years with urothelial cancer. Each CDR3 is given with its conserved first and last residue. Each record gives: CDR3 protein, CDR3 DNA, clone size, V gene, D gene, J gene. The D gene is left open where the match is weak. The size field is filled for only some rows; it gives once, few, many or a size class.

cdr3_aa: CASSDGTGKNIQYF; cdr3_nt: TGTGCCAGCAGTGACGGGACAGGGAAAAACATTCAGTACTTC; clone_size: -; v_call: TRBV6-1; d_call: TRBD1; j_call: TRBJ2-4
cdr3_aa: CASTTGQGGRYSNQPQHF; cdr3_nt: TGTGCCAGTACCACGGGACAGGGAGGCCGGTATAGCAATCAGCCCCAGCATTTT; clone_size: few; v_call: TRBV19; d_call: TRBD1; j_call: TRBJ1-5
cdr3_aa: CASSLEVAGGDTQYF; cdr3_nt: TGTGCCAGCAGCTTAGAAGTAGCGGGAGGAGATACGCAGTATTTT; clone_size: -; v_call: TRBV7-9; d_call: TRBD2; j_call: TRBJ2-3
cdr3_aa: CASSQYSGMNTEAFF; cdr3_nt: TGTGCCAGCAGCCAGTACAGCGGTATGAACACTGAAGCTTTCTTT; clone_size: few; v_call: TRBV4-2; d_call: -; j_call: TRBJ1-1
cdr3_aa: CASSATHYEQYF; cdr3_nt: TGTGCCAGCAGCGCTACGCATTACGAGCAGTACTTC; clone_size: -; v_call: TRBV7-2; d_call: -; j_call: TRBJ2-7
cdr3_aa: CASARAQGTSGNTIYF; cdr3_nt: TGTGCCAGCGCGCGTGCGCAGGGGACCTCTGGAAACACCATATATTTT; clone_size: once; v_call: TRBV9; d_call: -; j_call: TRBJ1-3
cdr3_aa: CAWSQGSGGLDTQYF; cdr3_nt: TGTGCCTGGAGTCAGGGTAGCGGGGGGTTAGATACGCAGTATTTT; clone_size: -; v_call: TRBV30; d_call: TRBD2; j_call: TRBJ2-3
cdr3_aa: CASSLSSGGKTQYF; cdr3_nt: TGTGCCAGCAGTTTAAGTTCTGGGGGGAAGACCCAGTACTTC; clone_size: once; v_call: TRBV28; d_call: -; j_call: TRBJ2-5
cdr3_aa: CASSLGGQGLDEQYF; cdr3_nt: TGCGCCAGCAGCTTGGGGGGACAGGGGCTCGACGAGCAGTACTTC; clone_size: -; v_call: TRBV5-1; d_call: TRBD1; j_call: TRBJ2-7
cdr3_aa: CASSSDRSNTEAFF; cdr3_nt: TGTGCCAGCAGCTCGGACAGGTCAAACACTGAAGCTTTCTTT; clone_size: once; v_call: TRBV13; d_call: TRBD1; j_call: TRBJ1-1
cdr3_aa: CAWTGLAGGSEQFF; cdr3_nt: TGTGCCTGGACAGGACTAGCGGGGGGGAGTGAGCAGTTCTTC; clone_size: -; v_call: TRBV30; d_call: TRBD2; j_call: TRBJ2-1
cdr3_aa: CASSSTAKEYNEQFF; cdr3_nt: TGCGCCAGCAGCTCGACAGCCAAAGAGTACAATGAGCAGTTCTTC; clone_size: -; v_call: TRBV5-1; d_call: -; j_call: TRBJ2-1
cdr3_aa: CAISESKGSTYEQYF; cdr3_nt: TGTGCCATCAGTGAGTCAAAAGGTAGCACCTACGAGCAGTACTTC; clone_size: -; v_call: TRBV10-3; d_call: -; j_call: TRBJ2-7
cdr3_aa: CASRTGTGNQPQHF; cdr3_nt: TGCGCCAGTAGGACAGGGACAGGCAATCAGCCCCAGCATTTT; clone_size: -; v_call: TRBV5-1; d_call: TRBD1; j_call: TRBJ1-5
cdr3_aa: CASSQGGTAGGDGYTF; cdr3_nt: TGCGCCAGCAGCCAAGGAGGGACAGCGGGAGGCGATGGCTACACCTTC; clone_size: -; v_call: TRBV4-3; d_call: TRBD1; j_call: TRBJ1-2
cdr3_aa: CATVGVTNTGELFF; cdr3_nt: TGTGCCACCGTCGGGGTTACGAACACCGGGGAGCTGTTTTTT; clone_size: -; v_call: TRBV28; d_call: -; j_call: TRBJ2-2
cdr3_aa: CAWSTFNPRGREYEQYF; cdr3_nt: TGTGCCTGGAGTACATTCAACCCCAGGGGGCGCGAATACGAGCAGTACTTC; clone_size: -; v_call: TRBV30; d_call: TRBD1; j_call: TRBJ2-7
cdr3_aa: CASSLQREGQYF; cdr3_nt: TGTGCCAGCAGCTTACAGCGTGAGGGGCAGTACTTC; clone_size: -; v_call: TRBV7-8; d_call: -; j_call: TRBJ2-7
cdr3_aa: CASSSRTGLTYEQYF; cdr3_nt: TGTGCCAGCAGTTCCCGCACCGGACTAACCTACGAGCAGTACTTC; clone_size: -; v_call: TRBV6-5; d_call: -; j_call: TRBJ2-7
cdr3_aa: CASSYSGLGIYEQYF; cdr3_nt: TGTGCCAGCAGTTACTCGGGACTAGGTATCTACGAGCAGTACTTC; clone_size: -; v_call: TRBV6-5; d_call: TRBD2; j_call: TRBJ2-7
cdr3_aa: CASSTGQGLAFF; cdr3_nt: TGCGCCAGCAGCACCGGACAGGGTTTAGCTTTCTTT; clone_size: once; v_call: TRBV5-1; d_call: TRBD1; j_call: TRBJ1-1
cdr3_aa: CASSLVAGGSTDTQYF; cdr3_nt: TGTGCCAGCAGCTTGGTAGCGGGGGGATCCACAGATACGCAGTATTTT; clone_size: -; v_call: TRBV7-2; d_call: TRBD2; j_call: TRBJ2-3
cdr3_aa: CASSDGPVTYEQYF; cdr3_nt: TGTGCCAGCAGTGATGGGCCGGTAACCTACGAGCAGTACTTC; clone_size: -; v_call: TRBV6-1; d_call: -; j_call: TRBJ2-7
cdr3_aa: CAISRTSGGAGDTQYF; cdr3_nt: TGTGCCATCAGCCGGACTAGCGGGGGGGCGGGGGATACGCAGTATTTT; clone_size: -; v_call: TRBV10-3; d_call: TRBD2; j_call: TRBJ2-3
cdr3_aa: CASSEVYERGNEQFF; cdr3_nt: TGTGCCAGCAGTGAAGTATATGAGAGAGGGAATGAGCAGTTCTTC; clone_size: -; v_call: TRBV6-1; d_call: -; j_call: TRBJ2-1
cdr3_aa: CASSSRTGSRYEQYF; cdr3_nt: TGTGCCAGTAGTTCCAGGACAGGTTCCCGTTACGAGCAGTACTTC; clone_size: few; v_call: TRBV19; d_call: TRBD1; j_call: TRBJ2-7
cdr3_aa: CASSPVLAGGADTQYF; cdr3_nt: TGTGCCAGCAGCCCCGTTCTAGCGGGAGGGGCAGATACGCAGTATTTT; clone_size: -; v_call: TRBV7-9; d_call: TRBD2; j_call: TRBJ2-3
cdr3_aa: CASSLGGAKRDEQYF; cdr3_nt: TGTGCCAGCAGTTTGGGGGGGGCCAAACGGGACGAGCAGTACTTC; clone_size: -; v_call: TRBV28; d_call: -; j_call: TRBJ2-7
cdr3_aa: CASSSQGRETQYF; cdr3_nt: TGTGCCAGCAGCTCGCAGGGTAGAGAGACCCAGTACTTC; clone_size: -; v_call: TRBV5-4; d_call: -; j_call: TRBJ2-5
cdr3_aa: CASSLKGEASGNTIYF; cdr3_nt: TGCGCCAGCAGCTTGAAGGGGGAAGCCTCTGGAAACACCATATATTTT; clone_size: -; v_call: TRBV5-1; d_call: -; j_call: TRBJ1-3
cdr3_aa: CASSTLDTKGYGYTF; cdr3_nt: TGTGCCAGCAGTACCCTGGACACGAAGGGATATGGCTACACCTTC; clone_size: -; v_call: TRBV27; d_call: -; j_call: TRBJ1-2
cdr3_aa: CAWSVFRGLEQFF; cdr3_nt: TGTGCCTGGAGTGTATTCAGGGGGCTTGAGCAGTTCTTC; clone_size: -; v_call: TRBV30; d_call: TRBD1; j_call: TRBJ2-1
cdr3_aa: CASTTGGPGDTQYF; cdr3_nt: TGTGCCAGTACGACGGGAGGGCCAGGAGATACGCAGTATTTT; clone_size: -; v_call: TRBV19; d_call: TRBD2; j_call: TRBJ2-3
cdr3_aa: CASSWRAQSTDTQYF; cdr3_nt: TGTGCCAGCAGCTGGCGAGCGCAAAGCACAGATACGCAGTATTTT; clone_size: -; v_call: TRBV5-6; d_call: -; j_call: TRBJ2-3
cdr3_aa: CASSPPRGHSYEQYF; cdr3_nt: TGTGCCAGCAGTCCACCCCGGGGACATTCCTACGAGCAGTACTTC; clone_size: -; v_call: TRBV28; d_call: -; j_call: TRBJ2-7
cdr3_aa: CASSLGGLRYGYTF; cdr3_nt: TGTGCCAGCAGTTTAGGAGGGTTACGCTATGGCTACACCTTC; clone_size: -; v_call: TRBV28; d_call: -; j_call: TRBJ1-2
cdr3_aa: CASSPRTSGITDTQYF; cdr3_nt: TGTGCCAGCAGCCCCCGGACTAGCGGGATTACAGATACGCAGTATTTT; clone_size: -; v_call: TRBV7-2; d_call: TRBD2; j_call: TRBJ2-3
cdr3_aa: CASSLGGASDTQYF; cdr3_nt: TGTGCCAGCAGCTTAGGGGGAGCCTCGGATACGCAGTATTTT; clone_size: -; v_call: TRBV7-2; d_call: -; j_call: TRBJ2-3
cdr3_aa: CASNILLIQETQYF; cdr3_nt: TGTGCCAGCAATATCCTACTGATCCAAGAGACCCAGTACTTC; clone_size: -; v_call: TRBV2; d_call: -; j_call: TRBJ2-5
cdr3_aa: CASSLEEGTEAFF; cdr3_nt: TGTGCCAGCAGCTTAGAGGAGGGTACTGAAGCTTTCTTT; clone_size: -; v_call: TRBV7-2; d_call: -; j_call: TRBJ1-1
cdr3_aa: CASSQGSIAGGGETQYF; cdr3_nt: TGCGCCAGCAGCCAAGGGTCGATAGCGGGAGGAGGTGAGACCCAGTACTTC; clone_size: -; v_call: TRBV4-3; d_call: TRBD2; j_call: TRBJ2-5
cdr3_aa: CASSIRQGAGNTEAFF; cdr3_nt: TGCGCCAGCAGCATACGACAGGGGGCGGGGAACACTGAAGCTTTCTTT; clone_size: -; v_call: TRBV5-1; d_call: TRBD1; j_call: TRBJ1-1